This T cell receptor (beta chain) came from a study of blood T cell repertoires in COVID-19. This clone appeared a few times. Germline CDR1 is SEHNR and CDR2 is FQNEAQ (reference sequence). V lost 8 bases and J lost 0, with 17 bases in between. The CDR3 totals 17 residues. Repertoires were generated with immunoSEQ multiplex PCR, while TCRdb's copy carries only in-frame clones and drops some. The sample has roughly 250,000 clones, 70% to 90% seen once. This chain connects TRBV7-9 to TRBJ2-6, with D hard to call. Sequences were obtained from peripheral blood. The receptor's source is a woman between 35 and 50 years old who had recovered from COVID-19. The CDR3, as DNA: TGTGCCAGCCCTATTAACCCAGGTCTCTCTGGGGCCAACGTCCTGACTTTC. Protein: CASPINPGLSGANVLTF.